The 24 T cell receptor beta chains given below trace back to one sample, sequenced in a study of fetal regulatory T cell absence and autoimmunity. Some clones are missing from TCRdb's copy, which holds only in-frame ones; the method was immunoSEQ multiplex PCR. The sample holds about 46,000 clones, around 83% seen once. Sequencing input: cord blood. All receptors derive from a newborn boy with IPEX syndrome.

The gene calls are TRBV6-6 and TRBJ1-2; D remains ambiguous. The CDR3 is 13 amino acids. The germline V gene has CDR1 MNHNY and CDR2 SVGAGI (reference sequence). V was shortened by 2 bases and J by 4 bases, with 8 bases between the two germline ends. DNA of the CDR3: TGTGCCAGCAGTTACGGGGTCGCCTATGGCTACACCTTC. This translates into CASSYGVAYGYTF.

This chain connects TRBV10-3 to TRBJ2-1, with TRBD2 identical over 7 bases. CDR1 and CDR2 (germline): ENHRY, SYGVKD. The CDR3 loop spans 14 amino acids. The ends lost 8 bases at V and 6 bases at J; junction bases unmatched: 10. The CDR3 here is CAIAAGANVNEQFF. CDR3 DNA sequence: TGTGCCATCGCGGCGGGAGCGAATGTCAATGAGCAGTTCTTC.

J is TRBJ2-5 and V is TRBV11-2; unclear D gene. The CDR3 length is 13 residues. Germline assignment: CDR1 SGHAT and CDR2 FQNNGV. Trimming cost V 3 bases and J 0 bases, with 5 bases left between them. CDR3 DNA sequence: TGTGCCAGCAGCTTCTTACACCAAGAGACCCAGTACTTC. Translation: CASSFLHQETQYF.

The chain employs TRBV15 and TRBJ2-4; D gene unclear. The CDR3 length is 15 residues. The V end lost 0 bases, the J end lost 1 base, and 7 bases lay between the germline ends. From germline, CDR1 is LNHNV and CDR2 YYDKDF (reference sequence). This CDR3 is CATSRDAYAKNIQYF. DNA for the CDR3: TGTGCCACCAGCAGAGATGCATACGCCAAAAACATTCAGTACTTC.

CDR3 amino acids: CASSWTGLRGNEQFF. Written as DNA, the CDR3 is TGCGCCAGCAGCTGGACAGGCCTTAGAGGCAATGAGCAGTTCTTC. The genes are TRBV23-1 and TRBJ2-1, with TRBD1 identical over 7 bases. TRBV23-1 is an ORF for which the function is uncertain. The J segment lost 6 bases and the V segment lost 6 bases, leaving 11 bases of the junction unmatched. The CDR3 has 15 residues.

The J gene is TRBJ2-2, the V gene TRBV4-1, with D unclear. With 3 bases removed from V and 2 bases from J, the gap between germline ends came to 7 bases. CDR3 length: 14 residues. Germline V gene sequence: CDR1 MGHRA, CDR2 YSYEKL. This CDR3 reads CASSHPYNTGELFF. Here the CDR3 DNA reads TGCGCCAGCAGCCACCCCTATAACACCGGGGAGCTGTTTTTT.

The DNA for the CDR3 is TGTGCCAGCAGCACCCGGACCTATGGCTACACCTTC. Translated, it gives CASSTRTYGYTF. The chain uses TRBV21-1 and TRBJ1-2. TRBV21-1 is marked as a pseudogene. The CDR3 is 12 amino acids.

The rearrangement links TRBV19 to TRBJ2-7; 9 bases match TRBD2. Germline CDR1 and CDR2: LNHDA and SQIVND (reference sequence). Losses at the gene ends were 4 bases for V and 0 bases for J; bases not matched to a gene: 1. The CDR3 has 14 residues. Here the CDR3 DNA reads TGTGCCAGTAGTAGCGGGGGGGCCTCCTACGAGCAGTACTTC. Translation: CASSSGGASYEQYF.

The chain has TRBV7-9 and TRBJ2-2, with TRBD1 identical over 7 bases. CDR3 length: 16 residues. Germline V gene lookup returns CDR1 SEHNR and CDR2 FQNEAQ (reference sequence). The junction had 10 bases not matched to a gene; V was cut back by 3 bases and J by 6 bases. In DNA form, the CDR3 reads TGTGCCAGCAGCTTTGACAGGGAGATGTTAGCCGGGGAGCTGTTTTTT. The encoded protein is CASSFDREMLAGELFF.

The chain couples TRBV5-1 to TRBJ2-1, with 9 bases matching TRBD1. J was trimmed by 8 bases and V by 4 bases; bases with no gene match: 16. The CDR3 loop spans 17 amino acids. The germline V gene encodes CDR1 SGHRS and CDR2 YFSETQ. The CDR3 loop is CASSLREYGQGRDEQFF. CDR3 DNA sequence: TGCGCCAGCAGCCTTCGTGAATATGGACAGGGGAGGGATGAGCAGTTCTTC.

V usage is TRBV7-8 and J usage is TRBJ2-5; 8 bases map to TRBD2. CDR3 length: 14 amino acids. V shed 1 base and J 3 bases; nucleotides not matched to a gene: 1. Germline assignment: CDR1 SGHVS and CDR2 FQNEAQ. The CDR3 bases are TGTGCCAGCAGCTTAGGGCGGGGGGAAGAGACCCAGTACTTC. Amino acid sequence: CASSLGRGEETQYF.

The V gene is TRBV6-5, the J gene TRBJ1-1; D is possibly TRBD1 (5 bases). The CDR3 consists of 14 residues. Trimming stripped 9 bases from V and 0 bases from J, with 14 bases between. Per the germline V gene, CDR1 is MNHEY and CDR2 is SVGAGI. The CDR3 nucleotides are TGTGCCAGTTCGCAGGGTTTCATGAACACTGAAGCTTTCTTT. Amino acid sequence: CASSQGFMNTEAFF.

The genes are TRBV6-6 and TRBJ2-1; tentative D call: TRBD1 (5 bases). CDR1 is MNHNY and CDR2 is SVGAGI in the germline V gene (reference sequence). V was trimmed by 0 bases and J by 7 bases, leaving 13 bases between them. CDR3 length: 15 residues. The CDR3 DNA is TGTGCCAGCAGTTACTCTCAGGGTTTGTTGAATGAGCAGTTCTTC. This gives the protein CASSYSQGLLNEQFF.

In this sample, this clone turned up a few times. The rearrangement joins TRBV4-1 to TRBJ1-5; D is undetermined. The CDR3 contains 15 residues. V lost 4 bases to trimming and J lost 0 bases, with 10 bases between them. The germline gives CDR1 MGHRA, CDR2 YSYEKL. The CDR3: CASSPTGYSNQPQHF. The DNA of the CDR3 is TGCGCCAGCAGCCCGACGGGGTATAGCAATCAGCCCCAGCATTTT.

The V call is TRBV7-2, the J call TRBJ2-5, with unresolved D. Germline V gene lookup returns CDR1 SGHTA and CDR2 FQGNSA. The ends were cut back, 5 bases at V and 1 base at J, with 17 bases in the middle. The CDR3 covers 16 residues. The CDR3 reads CASSLNAFNLQETQYF. CDR3 in DNA: TGTGCCAGCAGCCTAAACGCCTTTAACCTCCAAGAGACCCAGTACTTC.

A single count supports this clone. This chain links TRBV30 with TRBJ2-4; 8 nucleotides match TRBD2. The CDR3 length is 15 residues. Per the germline V gene, CDR1 is GTSNPN and CDR2 is SVGIG (reference sequence). V lost 1 base, J lost 2 bases, and 4 bases stayed unmatched. The CDR3 DNA sequence: TGTGCCTGGAGTGGACTAGCGACGCCCAAAAACATTCAGTACTTC. This codes for CAWSGLATPKNIQYF.

The chain joins TRBV6-5 to TRBJ2-2; TRBD2 agrees at 11 bases. V lost 2 bases, J lost 6 bases, and 5 bases stayed unmatched. The CDR3 is 16 residues long. Germline V gives CDR1 MNHEY, CDR2 SVGAGI. As DNA, the CDR3 is TGTGCCAGCAGTTACCCCCTAGCGGGGGGTCCCGGGGAGCTGTTTTTT. Protein product: CASSYPLAGGPGELFF.

The CDR3 reads CASSPTSGRWDEQYF. The CDR3 coding sequence is TGTGCCAGCAGCCCGACTAGCGGGAGGTGGGACGAGCAGTACTTC. V usage is TRBV7-2 and J usage is TRBJ2-7, with 13 bases that match TRBD2. CDR1 and CDR2 (germline): SGHTA, FQGNSA. V was clipped by 5 bases and J by 5 bases; unmatched bases: 6. The CDR3 has 15 amino acids.

V is TRBV2 and J is TRBJ2-7; D is unclear. Germline V gene lookup returns CDR1 SNHLY and CDR2 FYNNEI. Trimming removed 7 bases from V and 5 bases from J, with 12 bases in between. The CDR3 loop spans 12 amino acids. The DNA for the CDR3 is TGTGCCAGCAACCAAGGGCCCCACGAGCAGTACTTC. It is translated as CASNQGPHEQYF.

The chain recombines TRBV27 with TRBJ2-1; D gene uncertain. Trimming left V 1 base short and J 0 bases short, with 10 bases between. The CDR3 has 16 residues. Germline lookup yields CDR1 MNHEY and CDR2 SMNVEV (reference sequence). The CDR3 DNA reads as TGTGCCAGCAGTTTATGGTCTAGTTCCTCCTACAATGAGCAGTTCTTC. Its protein product is CASSLWSSSSYNEQFF.

This clone was picked up a small number of times. The CDR3 region is CASSRYSGRPYEQYF. The CDR3 DNA is TGTGCCAGCAGTCGATATAGCGGGAGGCCCTACGAGCAGTACTTC. The chain recombines TRBV2 with TRBJ2-7; 10 bases are a match to TRBD2. This CDR3 comprises 15 residues. The germline V gene has CDR1 SNHLY and CDR2 FYNNEI. Germline trimming cut 5 bases from V and 2 bases from J; bases unmatched to any gene: 6.

This clone was seen once. The V call is TRBV30, the J call TRBJ2-5; D may be TRBD1 (5 bases). In germline, CDR1 is GTSNPN, CDR2 SVGIG (reference sequence). The CDR3 extends over 14 amino acids. Between the trimmed V and J ends, which lost 2 bases and 0 bases, there was a span of 10 bases. CDR3 region: CAWSTGMYQETQYF. For the CDR3, the DNA is TGTGCCTGGAGTACAGGAATGTACCAAGAGACCCAGTACTTC. Variable domain in full (rest from reference TRBV30 and TRBJ2-5): SQTIHQWPATLVQPVGSPLSLECTVEGTSNPNLYWYRQAAGRGLQLLFYSVGIGQISSEVPQNLSASRPQDRQFILSSKKLLLSDSGFYLCAWSTGMYQETQYFGPGTRLLVL.

The CDR3 is CASKGGGNEQFF. In DNA, the CDR3 is TGTGCCAGTAAGGGAGGGGGCAATGAGCAGTTCTTC. The chain carries TRBV19 and TRBJ2-1; tentatively, D is TRBD2 (7 bases). This CDR3 is built from 12 residues. Trimming took 7 bases from V and 6 from J, leaving 10 bases between them. The germline V gene encodes CDR1 LNHDA and CDR2 SQIVND (reference sequence). The variable domain in full, completed from reference TRBV19 and TRBJ2-1, reads DGGITQSPKYLFRKEGQNVTLSCEQNLNHDAMYWYRQDPGQGLRLIYYSQIVNDFQKGDIAEGYSVSREKKESFPLTVTSAQKNPTAFYLCASKGGGNEQFFGPGTRLTVL.

The chain couples TRBV29-1 to TRBJ2-2, with 13 nucleotides matching TRBD2. Unmatched junction bases numbered 5, after V lost 6 bases and J lost 4 bases. This CDR3 is 15 amino acids long. The germline V gene has CDR1 SQVTM and CDR2 ANQGSEA. The CDR3 is CSVLTSGGATGELFF. The CDR3 DNA sequence: TGCAGCGTCCTTACTAGCGGGGGGGCCACCGGGGAGCTGTTTTTT.